These T cell receptor beta chains were read from a single sample in a study of TIL therapy for anti-PD-1-resistant metastatic lung cancer. Data came from immunoSEQ multiplex PCR; TCRdb stores just in-frame clones and leaves some out. This sample has some 12,000 clones, with 58% found just once. The sample consisted of tumor tissue, taken at baseline. The receptors were sampled from a person aged 25 to 79 with non-small cell lung cancer. Both conserved end residues are part of each CDR3. A D gene is named only where the DNA matches it firmly. The size entry is marked missing in some rows and otherwise reads once, few, many or a size class.

v_call	d_call	clone_size	j_call	cdr3_nt	cdr3_aa
TRBV6-5	.	.	TRBJ1-6	TGTGCCAGCAGTTACTCCCGCATTTTTAATTCACCCCTCCACTTT	CASSYSRIFNSPLHF
TRBV4-1	TRBD1	.	TRBJ1-5	TGCGCCAGCAGCCAAGAACAGGGGAATCAGCCCCAGCATTTT	CASSQEQGNQPQHF
TRBV6-5	.	.	TRBJ1-2	TGTGCCAGCATGATAACTAACTATGGCTACACCTTC	CASMITNYGYTF
TRBV27	TRBD2	.	TRBJ2-7	TGTGCCAGCAGTCCATCGACTAGCGGGGGGGTTTATAGCGAGCAGTACTTC	CASSPSTSGGVYSEQYF
TRBV9	TRBD2	.	TRBJ2-3	TGTGCCAGCAGCGTAGGTGGGGGGACTAGCCTACCAGATACGCAGTATTTT	CASSVGGGTSLPDTQYF
TRBV5-1	TRBD1	medium-sized	TRBJ2-1	TGCGCCAGCACTCCAGGGGGCTGGAATGAGCAGTTCTTC	CASTPGGWNEQFF
TRBV3-1/TRBV3-2	TRBD2	few	TRBJ2-3	TGTGCCAGCAGCCAAGATGTAGCGGGGGCCACCACAGATACGCAGTATTTT	CASSQDVAGATTDTQYF
TRBV19	TRBD2	.	TRBJ2-3	TGTGCCAGTAGTATAGATCATCTGGGACTAGCGGGCTCAGATACGCAGTATTTT	CASSIDHLGLAGSDTQYF
TRBV5-4	.	few	TRBJ1-4	TGTGCCAGCAGCTTGGGGGGGAATGCTAATGAAAAACTGTTTTTT	CASSLGGNANEKLFF
TRBV3-1/TRBV3-2	.	few	TRBJ1-3	TGTGCCAGCAGCGCCCAGTCTGCTGGAAACACCATATATTTT	CASSAQSAGNTIYF
TRBV7-9	.	.	TRBJ2-5	TGTGCCAGCAGCCCAGGCCCAGGGCCCCAAGAGACCCAGTACTTC	CASSPGPGPQETQYF
TRBV6-4	TRBD1	.	TRBJ2-3	TGTGCCAGCAGCGACAGGGGCATCACAGATACGCAGTATTTT	CASSDRGITDTQYF
TRBV5-6	.	.	TRBJ1-1	TGTGCCAGCAGCCACCGACAGGCTCCAGAAGCTTTCTTT	CASSHRQAPEAFF
TRBV6-5	TRBD1	.	TRBJ1-5	TGTGCCAGCAGTTCTGGGGGGACAGGGGGCGATCAGCCCCAGCATTTT	CASSSGGTGGDQPQHF
TRBV30	.	.	TRBJ1-5	TGTGCCTGGAGTGTTGGAGGTCCCCAGCATTTT	CAWSVGGPQHF
TRBV7-2	.	.	TRBJ2-1	TGTGCCAGCAGCTTAACCTGGAATGAGCAGTTCTTC	CASSLTWNEQFF
TRBV10-1	.	.	TRBJ1-2	TGCGCCAGCACGATGAGGGGCTACACCTTC	CASTMRGYTF
TRBV5-5	.	.	TRBJ2-5	TGTGCCAGCTCTTCTTATTTACACCCTAGACAAGAGACCCAGTACTTC	CASSSYLHPRQETQYF
TRBV27	.	.	TRBJ2-7	TGTGCCAGCAGCGTCGGGCCTTCCTACGAGCAGTACTTC	CASSVGPSYEQYF
TRBV7-9	TRBD2	medium-sized	TRBJ2-1	TGTGCCAGCAGCTCCCCGGGACTAGCGGGGGGCGGGTCCTACAATGAGCAGTTCTTC	CASSSPGLAGGGSYNEQFF
TRBV5-1	TRBD1	few	TRBJ1-6	TGCGCCAGCAGCTCGGGACAGGAGGGTTCACCCCTCCACTTT	CASSSGQEGSPLHF
TRBV3-1/TRBV3-2	TRBD1	few	TRBJ1-4	TGTGCCAGCAGCCAAGGGGGACAGGGGAACGCAAAACTGTTTTTT	CASSQGGQGNAKLFF
TRBV7-2	.	.	TRBJ2-3	TGTGCCAGCAGCTTAGAGTCAGACTTGATGGATACGCAGTATTTT	CASSLESDLMDTQYF
TRBV6-5	.	few	TRBJ2-3	TGTGCCAGCAGTTACTCCTGGAGCACAGATACGCAGTATTTT	CASSYSWSTDTQYF
TRBV27	TRBD1	.	TRBJ2-1	TGTGCCAGCAGTGGACGGGACAGGGGGCTGAATGAGCAGTTCTTC	CASSGRDRGLNEQFF
TRBV27	TRBD2	.	TRBJ2-1	TGTGCCAGCAGTGGGACTAGCCGGGATGGTGAGCAGTTCTTC	CASSGTSRDGEQFF
TRBV14	.	.	TRBJ2-7	TGTGCCAGCAGCCAAGATGGGGCCTCGCCCCCCTACGAGCAGTACTTC	CASSQDGASPPYEQYF
TRBV10-3	.	once	TRBJ1-2	TGTGCCATCAGTGACGGGGATGGCTACACCTTC	CAISDGDGYTF
TRBV6-5	.	.	TRBJ1-6	TGTGCCACTTCCAGTGGCCCCTCCTATAATTCACCCCTCCACTTT	CATSSGPSYNSPLHF
TRBV6-4	.	once	TRBJ2-2	TGTGCCAGCAGTGACTCGTCGCGGAACACCGGGGAGCTGTTTTTT	CASSDSSRNTGELFF
TRBV10-3	TRBD2	.	TRBJ2-3	TGTGCCATCAGTGAGGGGACTAGCGGGAGGAGGAGAGATACGCAGTATTTT	CAISEGTSGRRRDTQYF
TRBV9	.	.	TRBJ1-2	TGTGCCAGCAGCGTAGAGGTGCGACCCCCGCCGGATGGCTACACCTTC	CASSVEVRPPPDGYTF
TRBV10-3	TRBD1	few	TRBJ1-1	TGTGCCATCACCGTGGGACAGGGGAGTACTGAAGCTTTCTTT	CAITVGQGSTEAFF
TRBV6-1	.	.	TRBJ1-2	TGTGCCAGCAGTGACCAATTTAACTATGGCTACACCTTC	CASSDQFNYGYTF
TRBV28	TRBD1	few	TRBJ1-1	TGTGCCAGCAACGGGGGTCAGACAGGGGTTTGGACTGAAGCTTTCTTT	CASNGGQTGVWTEAFF
TRBV19	TRBD1	.	TRBJ2-7	TGTGCCAGTAGTATAGATCCTTACACCCGACAGGGGAGCGGCGAGCAGTACTTC	CASSIDPYTRQGSGEQYF
TRBV18	.	few	TRBJ1-6	TGTGCCAGCTCACCGTTCAAAGGGGGTAATAATTCACCCCTCCACTTT	CASSPFKGGNNSPLHF
TRBV19	.	.	TRBJ1-4	TGTGCCAGTAGTAGGACGGTAAATGAAAAACTGTTTTTT	CASSRTVNEKLFF
TRBV25-1	.	.	TRBJ1-5	TGTGCCAGCAGTGGGGACCGCCCTAGCAATCAGCCCCAGCATTTT	CASSGDRPSNQPQHF
TRBV5-1	.	medium-sized	TRBJ2-1	TGCGCCAGCAGCTTCACGGGGTCCCCTACGAATGAGCAGTTCTTC	CASSFTGSPTNEQFF
TRBV12-3/TRBV12-4	.	.	TRBJ2-7	TGTGCCAGCAGTTTTAATAGGGGTGCCGAGCAGTACTTC	CASSFNRGAEQYF
TRBV11-2	.	.	TRBJ1-2	TGTGCCAGCAGCTCCGAGGTTTGGGGAGTATATGGCTACACCTTC	CASSSEVWGVYGYTF
TRBV28	.	.	TRBJ2-7	TGTGCCAGCAGTATTAGCCGGATGGAGGTTGCCTACGAGCAGTACTTC	CASSISRMEVAYEQYF
TRBV7-3	.	.	TRBJ2-3	TGTGCCAGCAGCTTACAGGGCCCCGGCACAGATACGCAGTATTTT	CASSLQGPGTDTQYF
TRBV7-8	.	once	TRBJ2-1	TGTGCCAGCATCCCGGGGACCTCCTACAATGAGCAGTTCTTC	CASIPGTSYNEQFF
TRBV6-1	TRBD1	.	TRBJ2-7	TGTGCCAGCAGTGATGAACAGGGGTTTGAGCAGTACTTC	CASSDEQGFEQYF
TRBV10-3	TRBD2	.	TRBJ2-3	TGTGCCATCAGTGAGTCGAGAACTAGCGGGGGGCTCGGTGGGACAGATACGCAGTATTTT	CAISESRTSGGLGGTDTQYF
TRBV4-1	.	.	TRBJ1-2	TGCGCCAGCAGCCAAGATTTGGGTACCTTAGGCTACACCTTC	CASSQDLGTLGYTF
TRBV11-2	.	.	TRBJ2-4	TGTGCCAGCAGCTTAGACCCTCCGGGACGAAAGTACTTC	CASSLDPPGRKYF
TRBV7-3	.	.	TRBJ1-1	TGTGCCAGCAGCTCCCAGGGCAACACTGAAGCTTTCTTT	CASSSQGNTEAFF